A selection of T cell receptor beta chains follows, all from one sample in a study of a mutant IDH1 vaccine in newly diagnosed glioma. The repertoire was sequenced with immunoSEQ multiplex PCR; TCRdb's copy has only in-frame clones and lacks some. The sample has 110,000 or so clones, almost 90% seen once. The antigens for these receptors are not known. The material was PBMCs, obtained from a glioma patient whose treatment included an IDH1 peptide vaccine. Every receptor here comes from a woman aged 50 to 65 with glioma. The CDR3 runs from the conserved cysteine through the conserved F or W. D genes are given only for firm matches. Clone size is stated in some rows and not others, as once, few, many or a class when expanded.

J: TRBJ2-7; V: TRBV5-1; D: TRBD2; size: few; DNA: TGCGCCAGCAGTATAGGGAATGTGGGGACTAGGGGAGACGAGCAGTACTTC; CDR3: CASSIGNVGTRGDEQYF
J: TRBJ2-3; V: TRBV10-3; D: TRBD2; size: NA; DNA: TGTGCCATCAGTGAGTCTGCCCAAGCGGGAGGGAGCACAGATACGCAGTATTTT; CDR3: CAISESAQAGGSTDTQYF
J: TRBJ1-4; V: TRBV29-1; D: NA; size: NA; DNA: TGCAGCGTTTTCACAGGGACCAATGAAAAACTGTTTTTT; CDR3: CSVFTGTNEKLFF
J: TRBJ2-2; V: TRBV27; D: NA; size: NA; DNA: TGTGCCAGCAGTTTATCGACCCCAGGGGGGTCCGGGGAGCTGTTTTTT; CDR3: CASSLSTPGGSGELFF
J: TRBJ2-7; V: TRBV29-1; D: NA; size: NA; DNA: TGCAGCGTAAGGGGCGCCGGGACATTTCCTTACGAGCAGTACTTC; CDR3: CSVRGAGTFPYEQYF
J: TRBJ2-1; V: TRBV19; D: TRBD2; size: NA; DNA: TGTGCCAGTAGTACCAGACTAGCGGGAGAACCCTACAATGAGCAGTTCTTC; CDR3: CASSTRLAGEPYNEQFF
J: TRBJ1-2; V: TRBV20-1; D: TRBD1; size: few; DNA: TGCAGTGCTGCATACAGGGGTGGCTACACCTTC; CDR3: CSAAYRGGYTF
J: TRBJ1-2; V: TRBV7-2; D: TRBD1; size: NA; DNA: TGTGCCAGCAGCTTAGGCTATAGGACAGGGAATGGCTACACCTTC; CDR3: CASSLGYRTGNGYTF
J: TRBJ1-2; V: TRBV2; D: NA; size: NA; DNA: TGTGCCAGCAGTGTGGGTCAGGGGCGGTATGGCTACACCTTC; CDR3: CASSVGQGRYGYTF
J: TRBJ2-1; V: TRBV11-2; D: TRBD2; size: NA; DNA: TGTGCCAGCAGCGATAGGGCAGCGGGAGGGCCGAGAGATGAGCAGTTCTTC; CDR3: CASSDRAAGGPRDEQFF
J: TRBJ2-1; V: TRBV9; D: TRBD2; size: few; DNA: TGTGCCAGCAGCGCCTTTAGGACTAGCGGGAGGGGCAATGAGCAGTTCTTC; CDR3: CASSAFRTSGRGNEQFF
J: TRBJ2-4; V: TRBV7-7; D: NA; size: NA; DNA: TGTGCTAGCAGGAAGGCGGGGGCAATTCAGTACTTC; CDR3: CASRKAGAIQYF
J: TRBJ2-1; V: TRBV19; D: NA; size: NA; DNA: TGTGCCAGTAGTAATCTCGGATCGTATTACAATGAGCAGTTCTTC; CDR3: CASSNLGSYYNEQFF
J: TRBJ1-5; V: TRBV6-5; D: NA; size: few; DNA: TGTGCCAGCAGCCAACGGGGCCATCAGCCCCAGCATTTT; CDR3: CASSQRGHQPQHF
J: TRBJ2-4; V: TRBV11-3; D: TRBD2; size: NA; DNA: TGTGCCAGCAGCAAAGGGGCTAGCGGGAACCACATTCAGTACTTC; CDR3: CASSKGASGNHIQYF
J: TRBJ2-1; V: TRBV7-6; D: NA; size: NA; DNA: TGTGCCAGCAGCTTAGCAGGCGAGCAGTTCTTC; CDR3: CASSLAGEQFF
J: TRBJ2-7; V: TRBV7-8; D: TRBD2; size: medium-sized; DNA: TGTGCCAGCAGCCTCCGAGCGGGAGGAAGCTCCTACGAGCAGTACTTC; CDR3: CASSLRAGGSSYEQYF
J: TRBJ2-7; V: TRBV10-3; D: NA; size: NA; DNA: TGTGCCTCAACACAGGGAAGTGGCTACGAGCAGTACTTC; CDR3: CASTQGSGYEQYF
J: TRBJ1-1; V: TRBV2; D: NA; size: NA; DNA: TGTGCCAGCAACCAGGGGTACGAAGTGAACACTGAAGCTTTCTTT; CDR3: CASNQGYEVNTEAFF
J: TRBJ2-1; V: TRBV5-5; D: NA; size: NA; DNA: TGTGCCAGCAGCTTGGGGCAGGTCCTCTACAATGAGCAGTTCTTC; CDR3: CASSLGQVLYNEQFF
J: TRBJ2-2; V: TRBV9; D: NA; size: NA; DNA: TGTGCCAGCAGCGTAGATCCATTAAACACCGGGGAGCTGTTTTTT; CDR3: CASSVDPLNTGELFF
J: TRBJ2-1; V: TRBV4-2; D: TRBD2; size: NA; DNA: TGTGCCAGCAGCCAAGGAAATAGCGGGTCCTACAATGAGCAGTTCTTC; CDR3: CASSQGNSGSYNEQFF
J: TRBJ2-1; V: TRBV9; D: TRBD2; size: NA; DNA: TGTGCCAGCAGCGTAGAGGGACTAGCAGAGTACAATGAGCAGTTCTTC; CDR3: CASSVEGLAEYNEQFF
J: TRBJ2-3; V: TRBV28; D: NA; size: NA; DNA: TGTGCCAGCAGTTTATCAGGGGATACGCAGTATTTT; CDR3: CASSLSGDTQYF
J: TRBJ2-1; V: TRBV11-2; D: NA; size: few; DNA: TGTGCCAGCAGCTTCCGGGGTACCTACAATGAGCAGTTCTTC; CDR3: CASSFRGTYNEQFF
J: TRBJ1-5; V: TRBV28; D: TRBD1; size: NA; DNA: TGTGCCAGCAGTTTACCGGGACAGAACAATCAGCCCCAGCATTTT; CDR3: CASSLPGQNNQPQHF
J: TRBJ2-7; V: TRBV2; D: NA; size: once; DNA: TGTGCCAGCAGTGTCGGGTCCTCACACGAGCAGTACTTC; CDR3: CASSVGSSHEQYF
J: TRBJ1-5; V: TRBV29-1; D: NA; size: NA; DNA: TGCAGCGTACGTCAGGGTAATAGCAATCAGCCCCAGCATTTT; CDR3: CSVRQGNSNQPQHF
J: TRBJ2-3; V: TRBV5-1; D: NA; size: NA; DNA: TGCGCCAGCAGCTTGGGGGAAACGAAGTATTTT; CDR3: CASSLGETKYF
J: TRBJ2-7; V: TRBV14; D: NA; size: few; DNA: TGTGCCAGCAGCCAAGTTCCGAGCCACGAGCAGTACTTC; CDR3: CASSQVPSHEQYF
J: TRBJ1-1; V: TRBV11-1; D: NA; size: NA; DNA: TGTGCCAGCAGCCCAGAGGTTCGGACAGTGAACACTGAAGCTTTCTTT; CDR3: CASSPEVRTVNTEAFF
J: TRBJ2-3; V: TRBV6-5; D: TRBD2; size: once; DNA: TGTGCCAGCTCGGTGACTAGCGGGACGAGGGATACGCAGTATTTT; CDR3: CASSVTSGTRDTQYF